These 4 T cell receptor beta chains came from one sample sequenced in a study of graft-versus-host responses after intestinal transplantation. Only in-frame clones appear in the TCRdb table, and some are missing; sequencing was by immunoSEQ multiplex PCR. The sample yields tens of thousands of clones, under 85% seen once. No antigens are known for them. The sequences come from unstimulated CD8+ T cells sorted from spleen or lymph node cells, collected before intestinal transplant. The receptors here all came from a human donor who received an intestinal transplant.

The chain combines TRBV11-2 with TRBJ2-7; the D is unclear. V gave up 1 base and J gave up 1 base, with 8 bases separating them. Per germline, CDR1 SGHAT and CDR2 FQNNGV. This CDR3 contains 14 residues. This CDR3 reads CASSLGFPSYEQYF. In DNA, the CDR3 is TGTGCCAGCAGCTTAGGTTTCCCATCCTACGAGCAGTACTTC.

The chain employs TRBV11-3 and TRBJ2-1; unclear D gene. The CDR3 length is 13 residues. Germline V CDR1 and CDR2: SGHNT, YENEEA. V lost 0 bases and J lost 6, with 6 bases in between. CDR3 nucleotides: TGTGCCAGCAGCTTAGAGGCCCCCAATGAGCAGTTCTTC. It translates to CASSLEAPNEQFF.

The CDR3: CASSTGPGNTDTQYF. CDR3 nucleotides: TGTGCCAGCAGTACAGGGCCGGGAAACACAGATACGCAGTATTTT. The chain has TRBV6-5 and TRBJ2-3, with a possible D match to TRBD1 (6 bases). Trimming pared 5 bases from V and 2 bases from J, leaving 14 bases between. The CDR3 consists of 15 residues. Per germline, CDR1 MNHEY and CDR2 SVGAGI.

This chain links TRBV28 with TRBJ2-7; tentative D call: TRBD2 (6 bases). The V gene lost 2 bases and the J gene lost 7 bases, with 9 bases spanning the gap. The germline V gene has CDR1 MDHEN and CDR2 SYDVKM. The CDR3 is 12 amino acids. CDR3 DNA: TGTGCCAGCAGTTTAGGGGCGGGGGAGCAGTACTTC. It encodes CASSLGAGEQYF.